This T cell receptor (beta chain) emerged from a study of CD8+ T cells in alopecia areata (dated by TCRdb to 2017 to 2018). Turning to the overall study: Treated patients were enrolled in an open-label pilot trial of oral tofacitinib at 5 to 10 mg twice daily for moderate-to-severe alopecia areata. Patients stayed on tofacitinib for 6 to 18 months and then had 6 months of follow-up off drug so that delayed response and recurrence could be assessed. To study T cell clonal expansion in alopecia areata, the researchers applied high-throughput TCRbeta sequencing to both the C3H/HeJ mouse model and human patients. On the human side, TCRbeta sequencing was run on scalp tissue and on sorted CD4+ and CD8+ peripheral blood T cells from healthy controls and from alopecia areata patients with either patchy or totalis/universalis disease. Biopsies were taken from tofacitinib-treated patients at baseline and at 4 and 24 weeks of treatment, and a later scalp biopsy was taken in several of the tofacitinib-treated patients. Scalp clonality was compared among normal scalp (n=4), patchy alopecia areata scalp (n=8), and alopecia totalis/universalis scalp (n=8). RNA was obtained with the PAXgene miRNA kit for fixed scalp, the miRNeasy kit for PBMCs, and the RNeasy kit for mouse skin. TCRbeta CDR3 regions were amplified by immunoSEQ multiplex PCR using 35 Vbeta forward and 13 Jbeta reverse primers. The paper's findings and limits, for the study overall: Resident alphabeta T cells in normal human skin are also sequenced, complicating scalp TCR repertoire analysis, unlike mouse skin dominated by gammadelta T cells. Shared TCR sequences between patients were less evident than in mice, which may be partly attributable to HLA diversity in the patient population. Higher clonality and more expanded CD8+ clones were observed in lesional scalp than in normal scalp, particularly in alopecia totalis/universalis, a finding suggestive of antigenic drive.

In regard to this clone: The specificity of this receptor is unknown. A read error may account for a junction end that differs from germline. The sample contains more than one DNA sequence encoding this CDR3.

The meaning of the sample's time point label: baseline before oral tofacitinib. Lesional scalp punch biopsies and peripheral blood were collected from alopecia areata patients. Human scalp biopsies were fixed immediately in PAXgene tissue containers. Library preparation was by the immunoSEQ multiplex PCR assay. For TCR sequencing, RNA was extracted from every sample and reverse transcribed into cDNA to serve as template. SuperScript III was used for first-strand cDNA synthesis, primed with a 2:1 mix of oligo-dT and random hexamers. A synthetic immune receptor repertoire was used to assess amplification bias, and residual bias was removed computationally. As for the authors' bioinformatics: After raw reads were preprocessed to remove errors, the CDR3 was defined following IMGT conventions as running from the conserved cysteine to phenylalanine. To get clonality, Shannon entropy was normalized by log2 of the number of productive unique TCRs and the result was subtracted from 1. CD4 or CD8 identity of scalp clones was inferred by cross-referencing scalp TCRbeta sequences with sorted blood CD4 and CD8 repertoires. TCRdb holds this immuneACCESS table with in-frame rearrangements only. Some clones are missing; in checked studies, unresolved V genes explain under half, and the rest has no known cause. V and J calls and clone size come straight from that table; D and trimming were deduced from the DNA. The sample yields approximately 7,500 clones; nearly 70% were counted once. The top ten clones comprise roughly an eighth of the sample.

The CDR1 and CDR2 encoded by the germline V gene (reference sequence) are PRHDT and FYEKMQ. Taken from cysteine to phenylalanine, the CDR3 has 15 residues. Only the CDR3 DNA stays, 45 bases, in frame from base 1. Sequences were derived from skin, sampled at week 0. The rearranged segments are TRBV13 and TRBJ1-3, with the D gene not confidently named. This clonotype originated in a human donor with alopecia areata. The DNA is TGTGCCAGCAGCAACATCGCCAGCTCTGGAAACACCATATATTTC. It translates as CASSNIASSGNTIYF. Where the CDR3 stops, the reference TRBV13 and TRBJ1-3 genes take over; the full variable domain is AAGVIQSPRHLIKEKRETATLKCYPIPRHDTVYWYQQGPGQDPQFLISFYEKMQSDKGSIPDRFSAQQFSDYHSELNMSSLELGDSALYFCASSNIASSGNTIYFGEGSWLTVV.